This T cell receptor (gamma chain) came from a study of gamma delta lymphoproliferative disorders and STAT genes. Study as a whole: At least 50 ng of genomic DNA went into each LymphoTrack Dx TCRG Assay library.

The CDR3 runs 14 residues. CDR1 and CDR2 from the germline V gene are EGSTGY and YDSYTSSV. V was clipped by 1 base and J by 0 bases; unmatched bases: 3. TCRdb redid clone calling on the multiplex PCR reads using CATT. The table records a few thousand gamma-chain clones, about 8.9% of them present only once. PBMCs from patients and controls supplied the genomic DNA for sequencing. There are a few counts of this clone. Other DNA sequences in this sample translate to the same CDR3. The rearrangement joins TRGV4 to TRGJ1 or TRGJ2. Assignment of the J gene here rests on matching the DNA to germline, because TCRdb gives none. The clonotype was recovered from a human donor with gamma-delta T-cell large granular lymphocyte leukemia. Sequences were obtained from blood. The DNA for the CDR3 is TGTGCCACCTGGGATGGAACGAATTATTATAAGAAACTCTTT. Translating gives CATWDGTNYYKKLF.